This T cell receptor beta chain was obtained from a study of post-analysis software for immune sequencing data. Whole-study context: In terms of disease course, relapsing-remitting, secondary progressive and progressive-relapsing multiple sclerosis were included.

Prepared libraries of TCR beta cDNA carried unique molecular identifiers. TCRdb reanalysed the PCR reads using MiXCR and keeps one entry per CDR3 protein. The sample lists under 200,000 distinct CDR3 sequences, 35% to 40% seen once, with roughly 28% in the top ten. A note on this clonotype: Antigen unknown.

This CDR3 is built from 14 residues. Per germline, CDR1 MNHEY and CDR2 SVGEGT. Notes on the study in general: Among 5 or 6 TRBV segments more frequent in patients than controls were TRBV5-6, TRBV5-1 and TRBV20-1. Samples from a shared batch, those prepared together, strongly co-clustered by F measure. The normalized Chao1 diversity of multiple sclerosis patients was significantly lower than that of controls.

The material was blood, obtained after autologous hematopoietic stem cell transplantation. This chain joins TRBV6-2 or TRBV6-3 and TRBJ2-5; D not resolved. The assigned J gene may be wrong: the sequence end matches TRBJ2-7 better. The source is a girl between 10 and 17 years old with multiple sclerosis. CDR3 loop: CASSYPSFMAEQYF. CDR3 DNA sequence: TGTGCCAGCAGTTACCCCTCCTTTATGGCCGAGCAGTACTTC.